One sample yielded the 23 T cell receptor beta chains listed below, sequenced in a study of CXCR3-negative and CXCR3-positive naive CD8 T cells. The antigens for these receptors are not known. Points from the study as a whole: More hydrophobic TRB CDR3s occurred in CXCR3-positive than in CXCR3-negative naive cells.

Carrying UMI labels, the TRB cDNA libraries were prepared through 5' RACE. TCRdb reprocessed the 5' RACE reads; each CDR3 protein has one entry and no DNA is given. The sample's table shows around 7,000 distinct CDR3 sequences. Material for sequencing was naive CXCR3+ CD8+ T cells from blood. Indicated subset: CD45RO-CCR7+CD27+CD95- naive CD8+ T cells expressing CXCR3 (TNR3+). These receptor sequences come from a human donor in good health. Some clones in this sample may be carry-over from other donors' samples.

Frequency places this clonotype as medium-sized. The genes are TRBV7-8 and TRBJ1-1; TCRdb reports TRBD1, a call that lacks DNA to check it against. CDR3 size: 16 residues. Germline CDR1 reads SGHVS; CDR2 reads FQNEAQ. The CDR3 reads CASSLSGAGGAPIAFF.

The J gene is TRBJ1-6, the V gene TRBV3-1. The CDR3 sequence is 16 residues long. In germline, CDR1 is LGHDT, CDR2 YNNKEL (reference sequence). The CDR3 region is CASSQRKSSYNSPLHF.

The genes are TRBV27 and TRBJ2-7; there is no DNA to check the TCRdb D call of TRBD2. Germline V gene sequence: CDR1 MNHEY, CDR2 SMNVEV (reference sequence). CDR3 length: 19 residues. This chain's CDR3 is CASSLFLAGGSPTSYEQYF.

The chain has TRBV10-1 and TRBJ2-7; TCRdb names TRBD2, which stays unverified in the absence of DNA. This CDR3 comprises 15 residues. Germline CDR1 is WNHNN and CDR2 is SYGVQD (reference sequence). The CDR3 spells CASSEGRGTSYEQYF.

The chain employs TRBV2 and TRBJ1-1. CDR3 length: 11 residues. CDR1 and CDR2 (germline): SNHLY, FYNNEI. This CDR3 reads CASSMNTEAFF.

The V and J genes are TRBV2 and TRBJ2-3. CDR3 size: 13 residues. Germline-derived CDR1 and CDR2 are SNHLY and FYNNEI. The CDR3: CASMLASTDTQYF. Supplemented by reference TRBV2 and TRBJ2-3, the full variable domain reads EPEVTQTPSHQVTQMGQEVILRCVPISNHLYFYWYRQILGQKVEFLVSFYNNEISEKSEIFDDQFSVERPDGSNFTLKIRSTKLEDSAMYFCASMLASTDTQYFGPGTRLTVL.

This chain links TRBV10-3 with TRBJ2-1. CDR3 length equals 11 residues. Germline assignment: CDR1 ENHRY and CDR2 SYGVKD. CDR3 amino acids: CAISELDEQFF.

Its frequency marks this clonotype as medium-sized. The chain couples TRBV7-9 to TRBJ2-7. Germline CDR1 is SEHNR and CDR2 is FQNEAQ (reference sequence). The CDR3 is 12 residues long. CDR3: CASSLSVREQYF.

The rearrangement joins TRBV7-9 to TRBJ2-1; TCRdb's assignment of TRBD1 cannot be checked, as there is no DNA. The CDR3 has 15 amino acids. Looked up from germline, CDR1 is SEHNR and CDR2 is FQNEAQ (reference sequence). The CDR3: CASSHRGLSYNEQFF.

The chain has TRBV12-3 or TRBV12-4 and TRBJ1-3. The CDR3 runs 14 residues. The CDR3: CASNGQGAGNTIYF.

The J gene is TRBJ2-7, the V gene TRBV20-1; TCRdb proposes TRBD1, but this gene call is untestable without DNA. Germline CDR1 DFQATT, CDR2 SNEGSKA (reference sequence). The CDR3 runs 14 residues. The CDR3 is CSSALQGGTYEQYF.

V usage is TRBV20-1 and J usage is TRBJ2-7; TCRdb gives TRBD2 as the D gene, but with no DNA this cannot be confirmed. The length of the CDR3 is 14 residues. Germline CDR1 is DFQATT and CDR2 is SNEGSKA (reference sequence). CDR3 in amino acids: CSAHGLAQNYEQYF.

According to its frequency, this clonotype is medium-sized. This CDR3 reads CASSSTWTSGDNEQFF. The chain employs TRBV28 and TRBJ2-1; the D gene TCRdb calls, TRBD2, cannot be checked with no DNA. The CDR3 sequence is 16 residues long. CDR1 and CDR2 (germline): MDHEN, SYDVKM.

The V gene is TRBV2, the J gene TRBJ1-6; the TCRdb call, TRBD1, lacks DNA for checking. The length of the CDR3 is 14 residues. Germline-derived CDR1 and CDR2 are SNHLY and FYNNEI. The CDR3 here is CASSRQSYNSPLHF.

The rearrangement links TRBV19 to TRBJ2-7; TCRdb designates TRBD2, a call that cannot be tested without DNA. There are 14 residues in the CDR3. Per the germline V gene, CDR1 is LNHDA and CDR2 is SQIVND (reference sequence). The CDR3: CASSSFVGGYEQYF.

The V and J genes are TRBV4-1 and TRBJ2-7; the D call of TRBD2 rests on TCRdb alone, since no DNA is present to check it. Germline CDR1 and CDR2: MGHRA and YSYEKL. The CDR3 extends over 17 amino acids. The CDR3 protein is CASGEDWASGGAHEQYF.

This clonotype ranks as medium-sized in terms of frequency. The chain uses TRBV29-1 and TRBJ2-5; TCRdb's D call, TRBD1, is unchecked because there is no DNA. The CDR3 loop spans 14 amino acids. Germline V gene lookup returns CDR1 SQVTM and CDR2 ANQGSEA. The CDR3: CSGLLDRIQETQYF.

By frequency, this clonotype registers medium-sized (0.01 to 0.1%). The chain employs TRBV7-3 and TRBJ2-6; TCRdb designates TRBD1, a call that cannot be tested without DNA. The CDR3 extends over 19 amino acids. Germline loops: CDR1 SGHTA, CDR2 FQGTGA. CDR3 sequence: CASSPLWVAGDSGANVLTF.

According to its frequency, this clonotype is medium-sized. The rearrangement joins TRBV7-8 to TRBJ1-6; with no DNA, the TCRdb D assignment of TRBD1 cannot be verified. The CDR3 covers 17 residues. From germline, CDR1 is SGHVS and CDR2 FQNEAQ. This CDR3 reads CASSLERTEKFLTPLHF.

This clonotype counts as medium-sized (0.01 to 0.1%) by frequency. V is TRBV6-5 and J is TRBJ2-5; absent DNA, TCRdb's TRBD2 call cannot be checked. The CDR3 loop spans 15 amino acids. CDR1 MNHEY and CDR2 SVGAGI come from the germline V gene. The chain's CDR3 is CASSYEGFRGDSLHF.

The V gene is TRBV7-6, the J gene TRBJ1-2. This CDR3 is built from 14 residues. Germline V gene data show CDR1 as SGHVS and CDR2 as FNYEAQ. The CDR3 here is CASSLEFGSLGYTF.

The rearrangement joins TRBV29-1 to TRBJ2-5; TCRdb's D call, TRBD1, is unchecked because there is no DNA. The germline V gene encodes CDR1 SQVTM and CDR2 ANQGSEA. This CDR3 spans 14 amino acids. The CDR3: CSVVGRGDQETQYF.

The chain links TRBV29-1 to TRBJ2-5; the D call from TCRdb, TRBD1, cannot be confirmed without DNA. The CDR3 has 14 amino acids. CDR1 and CDR2 (germline): SQVTM, ANQGSEA. The CDR3 is CSVAGVEASETQYF.